This TCR beta chain was profiled in a study of CD8+ T cells in alopecia areata. Study-wide background: Tofacitinib treatment spanned 6 to 18 months, with 6 months off drug afterward. Patients given treatment had severity scored by the percentage of scalp area affected. Whole-study results and caveats: Scalp lesions, especially in alopecia totalis/universalis, had higher clonality than normal scalp. Clarity of TCR sharing across patients fell short of that in mice, possibly HLA-related.

TCR sequencing used cDNA made by reverse transcription of extracted RNA. Data came from immunoSEQ multiplex PCR; TCRdb stores just in-frame clones and leaves some out. The sample comprises some 200,000 clones, more than 45% of which are singletons, and more than 1.5% rests with the top ten. Treatment denoted: oral pan-JAK inhibitor, 5-10 mg twice daily. Germline CDR1 GTSNPN, CDR2 SVGIG (reference sequence). CDR3 length: 10 residues. V lost 5 bases and J 5 bases, leaving 6 bases between the germline ends. A word on this clone: Antigen: not known.

The chain joins TRBV30 to TRBJ1-1; D uncertain. The specimen comprised CD4+ T cells sorted from blood, sampled at week 4, from a patient treated with tofacitinib. The origin of this receptor is a human donor with alopecia areata. Here the CDR3 reads CAWVGTEAFF. The CDR3 DNA follows: TGTGCCTGGGTGGGGACTGAAGCTTTCTTT.